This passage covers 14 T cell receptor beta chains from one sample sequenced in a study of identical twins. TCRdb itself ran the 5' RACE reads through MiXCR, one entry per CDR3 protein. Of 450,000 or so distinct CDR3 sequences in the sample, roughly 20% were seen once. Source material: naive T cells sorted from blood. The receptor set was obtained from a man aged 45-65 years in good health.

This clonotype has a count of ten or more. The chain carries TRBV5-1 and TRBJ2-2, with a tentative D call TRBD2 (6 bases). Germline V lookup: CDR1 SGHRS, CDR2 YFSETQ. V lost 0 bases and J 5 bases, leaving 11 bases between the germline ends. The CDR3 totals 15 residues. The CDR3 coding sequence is TGCGCCAGCAGCTTGGGTCAGGCGGGGACCGGGGAGCTGTTTTTT. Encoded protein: CASSLGQAGTGELFF.

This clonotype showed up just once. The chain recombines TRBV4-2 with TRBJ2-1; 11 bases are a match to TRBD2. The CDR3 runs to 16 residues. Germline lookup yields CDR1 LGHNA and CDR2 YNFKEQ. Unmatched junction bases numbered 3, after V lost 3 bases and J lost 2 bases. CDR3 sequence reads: CASSQTSGDTYNEQFF. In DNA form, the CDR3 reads TGTGCCAGCAGCCAGACTAGCGGGGACACCTACAATGAGCAGTTCTTC.

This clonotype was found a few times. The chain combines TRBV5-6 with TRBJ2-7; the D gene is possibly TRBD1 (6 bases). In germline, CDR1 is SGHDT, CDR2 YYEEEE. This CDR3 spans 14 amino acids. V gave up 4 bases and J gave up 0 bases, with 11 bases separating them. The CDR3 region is CASSLGHSSYEQYF. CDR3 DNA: TGTGCCAGCAGCCTGGGACATTCCTCCTACGAGCAGTACTTC.

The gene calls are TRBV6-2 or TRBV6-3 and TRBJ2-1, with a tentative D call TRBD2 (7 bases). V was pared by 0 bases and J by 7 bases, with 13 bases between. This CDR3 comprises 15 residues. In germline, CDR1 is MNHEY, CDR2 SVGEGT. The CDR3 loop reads CASSYSGRGGNEQFF. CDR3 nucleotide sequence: TGTGCCAGCAGTTACTCCGGTAGGGGGGGGAATGAGCAGTTCTTC.

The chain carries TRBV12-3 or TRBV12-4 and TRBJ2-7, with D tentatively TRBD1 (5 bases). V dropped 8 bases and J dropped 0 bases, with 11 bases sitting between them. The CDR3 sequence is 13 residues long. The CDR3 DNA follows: TGTGCCAGCGGTTCCCAGGGCTCCTACGAGCAGTACTTC. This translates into CASGSQGSYEQYF.

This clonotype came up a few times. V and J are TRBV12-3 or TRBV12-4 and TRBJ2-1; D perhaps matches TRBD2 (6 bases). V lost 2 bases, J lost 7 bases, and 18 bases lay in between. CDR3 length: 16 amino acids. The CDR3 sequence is CASSLRRGGFGNEQFF. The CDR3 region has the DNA TGTGCCAGCAGTTTAAGGAGGGGTGGGTTCGGTAATGAGCAGTTCTTC.

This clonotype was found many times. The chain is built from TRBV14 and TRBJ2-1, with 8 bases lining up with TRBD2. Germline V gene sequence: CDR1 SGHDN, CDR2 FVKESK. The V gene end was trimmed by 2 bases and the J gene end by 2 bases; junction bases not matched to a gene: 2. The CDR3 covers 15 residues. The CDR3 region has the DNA TGTGCCAGCAGCCAACTAGCGGGTCCCTACAATGAGCAGTTCTTC. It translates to CASSQLAGPYNEQFF. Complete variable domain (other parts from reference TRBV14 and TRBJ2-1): EAGVTQFPSHSVIEKGQTVTLRCDPISGHDNLYWYRRVMGKEIKFLLHFVKESKQDESGMPNNRFLAERTGGTYSTLKVQPAELEDSGVYFCASSQLAGPYNEQFFGPGTRLTVL.

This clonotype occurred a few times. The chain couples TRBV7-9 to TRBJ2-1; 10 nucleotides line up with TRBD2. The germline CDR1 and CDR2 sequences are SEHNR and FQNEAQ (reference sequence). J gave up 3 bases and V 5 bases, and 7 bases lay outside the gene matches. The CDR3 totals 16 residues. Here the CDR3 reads CASSRPGLAIYNEQFF. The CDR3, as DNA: TGTGCCAGCAGCAGACCGGGACTAGCGATCTACAATGAGCAGTTCTTC.

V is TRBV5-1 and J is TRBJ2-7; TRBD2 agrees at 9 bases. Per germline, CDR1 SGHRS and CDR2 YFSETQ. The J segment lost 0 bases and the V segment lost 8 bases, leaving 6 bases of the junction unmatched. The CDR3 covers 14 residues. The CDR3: CASRLAESSYEQYF. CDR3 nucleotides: TGCGCCAGTAGACTAGCGGAGAGCTCCTACGAGCAGTACTTC.

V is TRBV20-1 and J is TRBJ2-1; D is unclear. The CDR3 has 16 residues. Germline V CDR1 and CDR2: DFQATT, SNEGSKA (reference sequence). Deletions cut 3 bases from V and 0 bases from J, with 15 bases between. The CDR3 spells CSARPLIGPSYNEQFF. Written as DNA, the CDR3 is TGCAGTGCTAGGCCCCTTATTGGGCCCTCCTACAATGAGCAGTTCTTC.

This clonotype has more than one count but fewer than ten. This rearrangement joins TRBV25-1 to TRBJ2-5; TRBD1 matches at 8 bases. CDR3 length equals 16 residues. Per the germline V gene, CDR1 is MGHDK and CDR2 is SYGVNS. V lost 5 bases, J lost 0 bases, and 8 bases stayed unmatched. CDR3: CASSNRGTGYQETQYF. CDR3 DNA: TGTGCCAGCAGTAACAGGGGGACGGGGTACCAAGAGACCCAGTACTTC.

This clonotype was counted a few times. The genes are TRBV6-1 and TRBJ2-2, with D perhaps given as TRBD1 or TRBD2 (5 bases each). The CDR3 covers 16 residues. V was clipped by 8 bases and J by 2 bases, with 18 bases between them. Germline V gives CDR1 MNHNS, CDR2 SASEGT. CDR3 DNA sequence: TGTGCCAGCGTCAAAGAACGGGGCCAAAACACCGGGGAGCTGTTTTTT. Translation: CASVKERGQNTGELFF.

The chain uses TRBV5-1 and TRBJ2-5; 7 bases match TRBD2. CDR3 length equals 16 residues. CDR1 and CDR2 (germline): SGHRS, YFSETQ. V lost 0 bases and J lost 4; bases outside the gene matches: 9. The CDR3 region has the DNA TGCGCCAGCAGCTTGGGTAGGGCGGGAGCCGGAGAGACCCAGTACTTC. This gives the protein CASSLGRAGAGETQYF.

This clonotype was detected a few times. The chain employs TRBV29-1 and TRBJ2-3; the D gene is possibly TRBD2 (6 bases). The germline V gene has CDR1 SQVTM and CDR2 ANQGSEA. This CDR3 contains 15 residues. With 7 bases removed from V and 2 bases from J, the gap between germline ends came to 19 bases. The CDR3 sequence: CSGIGVGLFTDTQYF. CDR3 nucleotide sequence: TGCAGCGGCATCGGCGTGGGACTGTTCACAGATACGCAGTATTTT.